The present entry profiles one TCR beta chain with its context. The antigen is unknown. In the original workflow: For papillary thyroid cancer, a distant-metastasis classifier was constructed from CDR3 differences observed across clinicopathological groups. TCRdb ran MiXCR on the PCR reads. These V and J calls are TCRdb output, not the study's own analysis. This table has under 20,000 clones, approximately 17% appearing once. The sample belongs to a study of metastatic and nonmetastatic thyroid tumors. For the study at large: Blood and tumor or nodule tissue repertoires from malignant and benign thyroid patients were compared. General observations from the study: Reported TCR beta diversity, measured in blood and tumor, was significantly higher for malignant thyroid tumors than for benign nodules.

Nobody among the patients had been given any treatment before thyroid surgery. Per the germline V gene, CDR1 is SGHAT and CDR2 is FQDESV (reference sequence). The CDR3 covers 16 residues. The V and J ends lost 4 bases and 1 base, in that order; junction bases with no gene match: 6. The source of this sequence is a male donor with papillary thyroid cancer or a benign thyroid nodule (not recorded which). Some clones in this sample may be carry-over from other donors' samples. The sequenced sample was blood. The V and J genes are TRBV11-1 and TRBJ2-3, with 9 bases aligning to TRBD1. CDR3 region: CASSSLTGGGTDTQYF. CDR3 DNA: TGTGCCAGCAGCTCTCTGACAGGGGGGGGCACAGATACGCAGTATTTT.